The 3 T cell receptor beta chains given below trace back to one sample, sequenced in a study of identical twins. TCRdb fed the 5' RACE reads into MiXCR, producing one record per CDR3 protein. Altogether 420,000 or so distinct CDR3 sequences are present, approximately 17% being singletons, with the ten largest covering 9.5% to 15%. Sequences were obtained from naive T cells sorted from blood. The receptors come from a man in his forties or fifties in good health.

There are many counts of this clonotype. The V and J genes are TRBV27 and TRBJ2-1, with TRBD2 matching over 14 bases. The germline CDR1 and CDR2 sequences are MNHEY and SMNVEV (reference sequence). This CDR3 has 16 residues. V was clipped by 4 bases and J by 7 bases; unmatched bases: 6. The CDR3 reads CASSSGLAGVGNEQFF. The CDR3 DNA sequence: TGTGCCAGCAGTTCGGGACTAGCGGGAGTAGGAAATGAGCAGTTCTTC.

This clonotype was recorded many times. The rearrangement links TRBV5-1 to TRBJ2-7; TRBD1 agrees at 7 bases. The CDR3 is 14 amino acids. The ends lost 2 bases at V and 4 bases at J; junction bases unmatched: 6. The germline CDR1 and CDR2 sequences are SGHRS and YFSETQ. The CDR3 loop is CASSLTGTDYEQYF. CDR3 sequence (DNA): TGCGCCAGCAGCTTAACCGGGACAGATTACGAGCAGTACTTC.

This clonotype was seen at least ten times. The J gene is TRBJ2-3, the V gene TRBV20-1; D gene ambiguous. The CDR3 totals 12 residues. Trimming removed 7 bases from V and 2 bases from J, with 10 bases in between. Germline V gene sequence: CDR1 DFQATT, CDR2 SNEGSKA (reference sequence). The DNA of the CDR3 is TGCAGTGTTCCCGAGTTCACAGATACGCAGTATTTT. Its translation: CSVPEFTDTQYF.